Below, 30 T cell receptor beta chains from the same sample are listed, as sequenced in a study of cytomegalovirus exposure and HLA in healthy donors. The PCR contained 60 Vbeta and 13 Jbeta primers. TCRdb keeps only in-frame clones here, not all; method: immunoSEQ multiplex PCR. The table shows 200,000 or so clones, with approximately 78% occurring only once. The sequenced material came from PBMCs. These receptors originate from a woman between 50 and 59 years old in good health and CMV-seropositive.

V and J are TRBV28 and TRBJ1-2, with D perhaps TRBD1 (5 bases). Germline loops: CDR1 MDHEN, CDR2 SYDVKM. CDR3 length: 13 amino acids. V lost 6 bases, J lost 1 base, and 9 bases lay in between. In DNA, the CDR3 is TGTGCCAGCAGGACGGGACTTAACTATGGCTACACCTTC. Translation: CASRTGLNYGYTF.

The chain carries TRBV27 and TRBJ2-7; 8 bases are shared with TRBD2. Germline assignment: CDR1 MNHEY and CDR2 SMNVEV (reference sequence). V shed 3 bases, J shed 2 bases, and the junction held 3 bases outside the gene matches. The CDR3 sequence is 14 residues long. As DNA, the CDR3 is TGTGCCAGCAGTTTCTACGGGGGGGCCTACGAGCAGTACTTC. Translating it yields CASSFYGGAYEQYF.

This clone appeared once. CDR3 loop: CASSFPDRAYGYTF. The CDR3 bases are TGTGCCAGCAGCTTTCCCGACAGGGCCTATGGCTACACCTTC. This chain joins TRBV7-2 and TRBJ1-2, with 7 positions matching TRBD1. This CDR3 contains 14 residues. Germline values: CDR1 SGHTA, CDR2 FQGNSA. V lost 3 bases and J lost 4; bases outside the gene matches: 5.

J is TRBJ2-7 and V is TRBV9; 9 positions agree with TRBD1. CDR1 is SGDLS and CDR2 is YYNGEE in the germline V gene. This CDR3 comprises 15 residues. The trim removed 2 bases at V and 5 bases at J, leaving 8 bases unmatched. The CDR3 DNA sequence: TGTGCCAGCAGCGTTCTCACGGGACAGGGAGACGAGCAGTACTTC. It encodes CASSVLTGQGDEQYF.

The chain recombines TRBV7-9 with TRBJ2-3; D ambiguous. Trimming pared 0 bases from V and 5 bases from J, leaving 3 bases between. Looked up from germline, CDR1 is SEHNR and CDR2 is FQNEAQ (reference sequence). The length of the CDR3 is 12 residues. CDR3 sequence reads: CASSLARDTQYF. The CDR3 DNA is TGTGCCAGCAGCTTAGCGCGAGATACGCAGTATTTT.

The rearrangement links TRBV5-1 to TRBJ2-7; no firm D call. Germline V CDR1 and CDR2: SGHRS, YFSETQ. Trimming shortened V by 2 bases and J by 2 bases, and 8 bases separated the two germline ends. CDR3 size: 13 residues. For the CDR3, the DNA is TGCGCCAGCAGCTTTGGCAGGACCTACGAGCAGTACTTC. Its protein product is CASSFGRTYEQYF.

The rearrangement uses TRBV5-1 and TRBJ1-2; 11 bases line up with TRBD1. The V and J ends lost 1 base and 6 bases, in that order; junction bases with no gene match: 8. Germline lookup yields CDR1 SGHRS and CDR2 YFSETQ. There are 16 residues in the CDR3. CDR3 in DNA: TGCGCCAGCAGCTTGAGGACAGGACAGGGGGCGAATGGCTACACCTTC. It translates to CASSLRTGQGANGYTF. Full variable domain (remainder filled in from reference TRBV5-1 and TRBJ1-2): KAGVTQTPRYLIKTRGQQVTLSCSPISGHRSVSWYQQTPGQGLQFLFEYFSETQRNKGNFPGRFSGRQFSNSRSEMNVSTLELGDSALYLCASSLRTGQGANGYTFGSGTRLTVV.

This clone was observed a handful of times. For the CDR3, the DNA is TGTGCCAGCAGAAATTCCAGGAACTCCTACGAGCAGTACTTC. Protein sequence: CASRNSRNSYEQYF. The rearrangement joins TRBV2 to TRBJ2-7, with D unresolved. CDR1 and CDR2 from the germline V gene are SNHLY and FYNNEI. The CDR3 runs to 14 residues. The V and J ends lost 6 bases and 0 bases respectively, with 12 bases between them.

V and J are TRBV7-2 and TRBJ2-5, with D possibly matching TRBD2 (6 bases). Germline values: CDR1 SGHTA, CDR2 FQGNSA. With 3 bases removed from V and 3 bases from J, the gap between germline ends came to 11 bases. The CDR3 contains 14 residues. DNA of the CDR3: TGTGCCAGCAGCTTTGGGACTGGAGAAGAGACCCAGTACTTC. It translates to CASSFGTGEETQYF.

This clone showed up just once. The chain has TRBV11-2 and TRBJ2-3; unclear D gene. V was pared by 3 bases and J by 4 bases, with 17 bases between. There are 16 residues in the CDR3. CDR1 is SGHAT, CDR2 FQNNGV, per germline. In DNA form, the CDR3 reads TGTGCCAGCAGCTTCGGTTCTAGTGGGTGGGCAGATACGCAGTATTTT. It codes for CASSFGSSGWADTQYF. Variable domain in full (rest from reference TRBV11-2 and TRBJ2-3): EAGVAQSPRYKIIEKRQSVAFWCNPISGHATLYWYQQILGQGPKLLIQFQNNGVVDDSQLPKDRFSAERLKGVDSTLKIQPAKLEDSAVYLCASSFGSSGWADTQYFGPGTRLTVL.

The chain is built from TRBV10-2 and TRBJ2-3; 8 nucleotides align to TRBD1. The germline gives CDR1 WSHSY, CDR2 SAAADI. This CDR3 has 14 residues. V lost 10 bases to trimming and J lost 2 bases; unmatched junction nucleotides: 8. CDR3 protein: CATSDRVITDTQYF. The CDR3, as DNA: TGCGCCACCTCGGACAGGGTAATCACAGATACGCAGTATTTT.

V usage is TRBV5-8 and J usage is TRBJ1-1; 8 positions match TRBD1. Losses at the gene ends were 2 bases for V and 6 bases for J; bases not matched to a gene: 6. Germline V CDR1 and CDR2: SGHTS, YDEGEE. This CDR3 is built from 14 residues. This CDR3 is CASSFGQGYAEAFF. The CDR3 DNA reads as TGTGCCAGCAGCTTCGGACAGGGTTATGCTGAAGCTTTCTTT.

The chain combines TRBV18 with TRBJ2-6, with 10 bases aligning to TRBD1. The CDR3 loop spans 17 amino acids. In germline, CDR1 is KGHSH, CDR2 LQKENI. Trimming removed 3 bases from V and 1 base from J; junction bases left unmatched: 3. CDR3 coding DNA: TGTGCCAGCTCACCCCGGACAGGGGGGTCTGGGGCCAACGTCCTGACTTTC. This codes for CASSPRTGGSGANVLTF.

The CDR3 here is CATSRAPGHPSNQPQHF. The DNA of the CDR3 is TGTGCCACCAGCAGGGCCCCGGGACACCCTAGCAATCAGCCCCAGCATTTT. The chain combines TRBV15 with TRBJ1-5; possible D gene TRBD1, 6 bases. The CDR3 loop spans 17 amino acids. CDR1 and CDR2 (germline): LNHNV, YYDKDF (reference sequence). With 3 bases removed from V and 0 bases from J, the gap between germline ends came to 15 bases.

CDR3 DNA sequence: TGCGCCAGCAGCTTGGGAGGGACAGGGAGCTACGAGCAGTACTTC. It specifies CASSLGGTGSYEQYF. This chain connects TRBV5-1 to TRBJ2-7; 9 bases fit TRBD1. Germline V gives CDR1 SGHRS, CDR2 YFSETQ. Germline trimming cut 0 bases from V and 3 bases from J; bases unmatched to any gene: 4. The CDR3 is 15 amino acids.

V usage is TRBV5-1 and J usage is TRBJ2-3; 13 bases are a match to TRBD2. Germline V gene lookup returns CDR1 SGHRS and CDR2 YFSETQ. V was pared by 4 bases and J by 8 bases, with 10 bases of the junction left unmatched. The CDR3 sequence is 16 residues long. CDR3: CASSQTGTSGIGTQYF. CDR3 coding DNA: TGCGCCAGCAGCCAGACCGGGACTAGCGGGATAGGTACGCAGTATTTT.

In its sample, this clone was seen a few times. Other DNA sequences within the sample encode an identical CDR3. V is TRBV18 and J is TRBJ2-3; 10 bases line up with TRBD2. The V gene's germline CDR1 is KGHSH and CDR2 LQKENI. CDR3 length: 15 residues. Trimming removed 2 bases from V and 1 base from J; junction bases left unmatched: 0. CDR3 nucleotides: TGTGCCAGCTCACCAGGACTAGCGGGCACAGATACGCAGTATTTT. Its protein product is CASSPGLAGTDTQYF.

J is TRBJ1-6 and V is TRBV4-3; D unclear. Trimming cost V 3 bases and J 0 bases, with 9 bases left between them. The CDR3 runs 16 residues. CDR1 LGHNA and CDR2 YSLEER come from the germline V gene. The DNA for the CDR3 is TGCGCCAGCAGCCAGGAACAGAGCTCCTATAATTCACCCCTCCACTTT. Translation: CASSQEQSSYNSPLHF.

The chain links TRBV30 to TRBJ1-2, with 7 bases matching TRBD1. The germline V gene encodes CDR1 GTSNPN and CDR2 SVGIG (reference sequence). The V segment lost 4 bases and the J segment 7 bases; nucleotides outside the gene matches: 12. The CDR3 sequence is 14 residues long. The CDR3 DNA reads as TGTGCCTGGACCCCAGGCAGGGGGTGGGTTGGCTACACCTTC. Residues: CAWTPGRGWVGYTF.

V gene TRBV10-2 combines with J gene TRBJ2-5; 9 bases line up with TRBD1. This CDR3 region has 15 residues. The V gene end was trimmed by 6 bases and the J gene end by 1 base; junction bases not matched to a gene: 6. The germline gives CDR1 WSHSY, CDR2 SAAADI. CDR3 amino acids: CASRGTGRSQETQYF. CDR3 coding DNA: TGCGCCAGCAGGGGGACAGGGCGCAGCCAAGAGACCCAGTACTTC.

The CDR3 DNA reads as TGCGCCAGCAGCTTGGCCTTGGAGGGCTATGGCTACACCTTC. It specifies CASSLALEGYGYTF. This rearrangement joins TRBV5-1 to TRBJ1-2; no reliable D call. The germline V gene encodes CDR1 SGHRS and CDR2 YFSETQ. CDR3 length: 14 amino acids. With 0 bases removed from V and 4 bases from J, the gap between germline ends came to 10 bases.

V gene TRBV10-1 combines with J gene TRBJ2-1; 7 nucleotides agree with TRBD2. Unmatched junction bases numbered 7, after V lost 5 bases and J lost 3 bases. Germline V lookup: CDR1 WNHNN, CDR2 SYGVQD (reference sequence). The CDR3 is made up of 15 amino acids. The CDR3 sequence: CASSNAGVGYNEQFF. The DNA for the CDR3 is TGCGCCAGCAGTAACGCGGGAGTCGGCTACAATGAGCAGTTCTTC.

The chain recombines TRBV19 with TRBJ1-5, with D tentatively TRBD1 (6 bases). CDR3 length equals 17 residues. Trimming left V 5 bases short and J 0 bases short, with 17 bases between. Germline CDR1 LNHDA, CDR2 SQIVND (reference sequence). The CDR3 protein is CASSPGTPGGSNQPQHF. The CDR3 nucleotides are TGTGCCAGTAGTCCCGGGACACCGGGGGGTAGCAATCAGCCCCAGCATTTT.

The chain uses TRBV7-9 and TRBJ2-7; 9 bases line up with TRBD2. The CDR3 consists of 18 residues. With V trimmed by 1 base and J by 5 bases, 15 bases remained unmatched. Germline assignment: CDR1 SEHNR and CDR2 FQNEAQ (reference sequence). This chain's CDR3 is CASSLGIRGGGVIHEQYF. The CDR3, as DNA: TGTGCCAGCAGCTTAGGTATACGCGGCGGGGGGGTTATCCACGAGCAGTACTTC. Looking up the rest from reference TRBV7-9 and TRBJ2-7 gives the full variable domain: DTGVSQNPRHKITKRGQNVTFRCDPISEHNRLYWYRQTLGQGPEFLTYFQNEAQLEKSRLLSDRFSAERPKGSFSTLEIQRTEQGDSAMYLCASSLGIRGGGVIHEQYFGPGTRLTVT.

This clone was counted a single time. The chain recombines TRBV2 with TRBJ2-2, with D possibly matching TRBD1 (5 bases). Germline V gene lookup returns CDR1 SNHLY and CDR2 FYNNEI. Trimming took off 7 bases at V and 6 bases at J, with 12 bases between the two ends. The CDR3 contains 13 residues. Here the CDR3 DNA reads TGTGCCAGCACCCCTCAGGGTTCCGGGGAGCTGTTTTTT. Its protein product is CASTPQGSGELFF.

V and J are TRBV7-9 and TRBJ2-1; D unclear. Germline V gene lookup returns CDR1 SEHNR and CDR2 FQNEAQ (reference sequence). V lost 5 bases and J lost 8, with 16 bases in between. The CDR3 has 14 amino acids. The CDR3 region is CASSQESSLDEQFF. The CDR3, as DNA: TGTGCCAGCAGCCAAGAGTCTTCTCTGGATGAGCAGTTCTTC.

The V call is TRBV5-1, the J call TRBJ2-5; 10 bases are shared with TRBD2. Germline CDR1 is SGHRS and CDR2 is YFSETQ. The CDR3 covers 15 residues. The junction had 2 bases not matched to a gene; V was cut back by 0 bases and J by 3 bases. CDR3 amino acids: CASSLELAGKETQYF. In nucleotides, the CDR3 is TGCGCCAGCAGCTTGGAACTAGCGGGAAAAGAGACCCAGTACTTC.

This chain uses TRBV18 with TRBJ1-2; 8 nucleotides agree with TRBD1. V dropped 4 bases and J dropped 10; count of bases not matched to a gene: 17. Germline V gene sequence: CDR1 KGHSH, CDR2 LQKENI. The CDR3 length is 16 residues. CDR3 residues: CASSLFSQGAKDDYTF. The CDR3 DNA follows: TGTGCCAGCTCACTGTTCAGTCAGGGGGCAAAGGATGACTACACCTTC.

The V and J genes are TRBV6-5 and TRBJ2-3; maybe TRBD2 (5 bases). This CDR3 comprises 13 residues. V was clipped by 4 bases and J by 1 base, with 6 bases between them. Per the germline V gene, CDR1 is MNHEY and CDR2 is SVGAGI. For the CDR3, the DNA is TGTGCCAGCAGTTCGCGGGGCACAGATACGCAGTATTTT. This gives the protein CASSSRGTDTQYF.

The gene calls are TRBV6-5 and TRBJ1-1; the D gene is possibly TRBD1 (5 bases). CDR1 MNHEY and CDR2 SVGAGI come from the germline V gene. The CDR3 contains 15 residues. V was pared by 8 bases and J by 5 bases, with 21 bases between. CDR3 sequence (DNA): TGTGCCAGCCACCCTTGGGGCAGGGTGGCGACTGAAGCTTTCTTT. Its protein product is CASHPWGRVATEAFF.